This TCR beta chain was captured by sequencing in a study of blood T cell repertoires in COVID-19. The wider study: Both acute and convalescent COVID-19 samples were obtained from the United States, Italy and Spain.

Clones were sequenced by immunoSEQ multiplex PCR, and TCRdb holds only the in-frame ones, with some missing. The sample holds about 140,000 clones; approximately 84% are singletons and the top ten take around 8%. Trimming took off 5 bases at V and 4 bases at J, with 9 bases between the two ends. The CDR3 has 12 amino acids. Germline V gene lookup returns CDR1 MDHEN and CDR2 SYDVKM. The chain couples TRBV28 to TRBJ2-7; D gene uncertain. The source material was peripheral blood. This receptor was identified in a human donor in a cohort sampled during active COVID-19. DNA for the CDR3: TGTGCCAGCAGTCCCCCCCAATACGAGCAGTACTTC. This gives the protein CASSPPQYEQYF.